A selection of T cell receptor beta chains follows, all from one sample in a study of shared clonotypes between healthy human individuals. Method: immunoSEQ multiplex PCR; TCRdb's copy keeps in-frame clones and lacks some. The sample lists roughly 2 million clones, around 95% occurring once. Sequenced sample: naive CD4+ T cells sorted from blood. All receptors derive from a man between 18 and 35 years old in good health. The CDR3 runs from the conserved cysteine through the conserved F or W. The D gene is left open where the match is weak. Only part of the rows carry a size: once, few, many, or a class if the clone is expanded.

cdr3_aa cdr3_nt d_call clone_size j_call v_call
CASSLPPGSYSYEQYF TGTGCCAGCAGCTTACCCCCGGGCAGCTACTCCTACGAGCAGTACTTC . . TRBJ2-7 TRBV11-1
CASSVMTSSTQYF TGCGCCAGCAGCGTCATGACTTCTTCCACTCAGTACTTC . . TRBJ2-4 TRBV5-1
CAWESWGEQYF TGTGCCTGGGAATCGTGGGGCGAGCAGTACTTC . . TRBJ2-7 TRBV30
CAISHGLASDGELFF TGTGCCATCAGCCACGGACTAGCCAGCGACGGGGAGCTGTTTTTT TRBD2 . TRBJ2-2 TRBV10-3
CASSLGAVAFF TGTGCCAGCAGCTTGGGGGCTGTAGCTTTCTTT . . TRBJ1-1 TRBV7-2
CASSLGTGPNTEAFF TGCGCCAGCAGCCTCGGGACAGGGCCGAACACTGAAGCTTTCTTT TRBD1 . TRBJ1-1 TRBV4-3
CASSFSGGTSTTTREQYF TGTGCCAGCAGCTTTAGCGGGGGGACGTCTACTACTACTAGGGAGCAGTACTTC TRBD2 once TRBJ2-7 TRBV5-6
CASSLGFAKNIQYF TGTGCCAGCAGCTTAGGGTTTGCCAAAAACATTCAGTACTTC . . TRBJ2-4 TRBV7-2
CASSYSIWGLGGYTF TGTGCCAGCAGTTACTCGATTTGGGGGCTAGGGGGCTACACCTTC . once TRBJ1-2 TRBV6-5
CASSARGPETQYF TGTGCCAGCAGTGCTCGGGGACCCGAGACCCAGTACTTC . . TRBJ2-5 TRBV25-1
CSATKIEPQHF TGCAGTGCCACCAAAATTGAGCCCCAGCATTTT . few TRBJ1-5 TRBV20-1
CASSLRQPTNYGYTF TGTGCCAGCAGCTTAAGGCAGCCTACTAACTATGGCTACACCTTC . . TRBJ1-2 TRBV7-2
CAWSQGGEKLFF TGTGCCTGGAGTCAAGGGGGTGAAAAACTGTTTTTT . . TRBJ1-4 TRBV30
CASSLSGTYTGELFF TGTGCCAGCAGCTTGTCCGGGACCTACACCGGGGAGCTGTTTTTT . . TRBJ2-2 TRBV7-2
CASSPIGQGNSYEQYF TGTGCCAGCAGCCCGATCGGACAGGGTAACTCCTACGAGCAGTACTTC TRBD1 . TRBJ2-7 TRBV13
CAISESPEQFF TGTGCCATCAGTGAGTCCCCTGAGCAGTTCTTC . . TRBJ2-1 TRBV10-3
CASSEGRGDYGYTF TGTGCCAGCTCTGAGGGGCGCGGCGACTATGGCTACACCTTC . . TRBJ1-2 TRBV18
CASSLAKQPAYEQYF TGCGCCAGCAGCTTGGCAAAGCAACCAGCCTACGAGCAGTACTTC . . TRBJ2-7 TRBV5-1
CASSQDLTGGGETQYF TGCGCCAGCAGCCAAGATCTGACAGGGGGAGGAGAGACCCAGTACTTC TRBD1 . TRBJ2-5 TRBV4-3
CASTRGETQYF TGTGCCAGCACTAGGGGGGAGACCCAGTACTTC . few TRBJ2-5 TRBV6-6
CAIRAGPTDTQYF TGTGCCATCAGAGCGGGCCCCACAGATACGCAGTATTTT . . TRBJ2-3 TRBV10-3
CASSLLEPIQPQHF TGTGCCAGCAGTTTACTCGAACCAATTCAGCCCCAGCATTTT . . TRBJ1-5 TRBV28
CASSSWTGGDSPLHF TGCGCCAGCAGCTCCTGGACAGGGGGTGATTCACCCCTCCACTTT TRBD1 . TRBJ1-6 TRBV5-1
CSVDEGDTEAFF TGCAGCGTTGATGAAGGAGACACTGAAGCTTTCTTT . . TRBJ1-1 TRBV29-1
CAGGRGMNTEAFF TGTGCCGGGGGGCGGGGAATGAACACTGAAGCTTTCTTT . . TRBJ1-1 TRBV30
CASSADGYGYTF TGTGCCAGCAGCGCGGACGGCTATGGCTACACCTTC . . TRBJ1-2 TRBV2